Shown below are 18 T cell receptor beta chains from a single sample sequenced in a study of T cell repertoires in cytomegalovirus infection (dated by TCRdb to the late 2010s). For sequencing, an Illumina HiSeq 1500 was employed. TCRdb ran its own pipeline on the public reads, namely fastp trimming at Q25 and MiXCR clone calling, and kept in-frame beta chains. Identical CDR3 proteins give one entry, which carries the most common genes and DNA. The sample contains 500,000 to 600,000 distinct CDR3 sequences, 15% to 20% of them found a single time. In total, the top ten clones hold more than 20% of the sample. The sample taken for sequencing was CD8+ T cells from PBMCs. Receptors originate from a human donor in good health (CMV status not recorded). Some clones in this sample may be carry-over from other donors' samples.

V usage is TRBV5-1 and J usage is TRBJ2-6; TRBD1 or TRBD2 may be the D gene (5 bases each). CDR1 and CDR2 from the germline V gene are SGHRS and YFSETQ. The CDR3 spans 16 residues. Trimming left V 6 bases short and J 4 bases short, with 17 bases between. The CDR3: CASNPGTKVGANVLTF. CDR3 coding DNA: TGCGCCAGCAACCCCGGGACCAAGGTCGGGGCCAACGTCCTGACTTTC.

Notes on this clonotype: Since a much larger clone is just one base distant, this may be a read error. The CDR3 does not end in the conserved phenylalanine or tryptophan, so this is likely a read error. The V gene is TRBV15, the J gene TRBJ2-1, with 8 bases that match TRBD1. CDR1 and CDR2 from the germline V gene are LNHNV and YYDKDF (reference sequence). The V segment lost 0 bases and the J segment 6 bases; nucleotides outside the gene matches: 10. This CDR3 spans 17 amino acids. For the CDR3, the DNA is TGTGCCACCAGCAGAGATGGGGGACAGGACTATGTCAATGAGCAGTTCTTA. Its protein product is CATSRDGGQDYVNEQFL.

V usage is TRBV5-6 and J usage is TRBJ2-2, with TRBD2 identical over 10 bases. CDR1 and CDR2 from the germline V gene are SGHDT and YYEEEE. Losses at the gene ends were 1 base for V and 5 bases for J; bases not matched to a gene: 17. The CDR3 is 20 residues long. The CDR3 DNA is TGTGCCAGCAGCTTGAGGATGGTCCCTAGCGGGAGAGTAAAGACCGGGGAGCTGTTTTTT. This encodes CASSLRMVPSGRVKTGELFF.

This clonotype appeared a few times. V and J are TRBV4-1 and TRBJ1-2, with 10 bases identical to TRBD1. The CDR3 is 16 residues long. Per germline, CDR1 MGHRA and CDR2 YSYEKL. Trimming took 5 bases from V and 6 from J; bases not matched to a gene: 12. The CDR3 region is CASSYRPDRGIHGYTF. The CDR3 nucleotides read TGCGCCAGCAGCTACCGCCCGGACAGGGGGATCCATGGCTACACCTTC.

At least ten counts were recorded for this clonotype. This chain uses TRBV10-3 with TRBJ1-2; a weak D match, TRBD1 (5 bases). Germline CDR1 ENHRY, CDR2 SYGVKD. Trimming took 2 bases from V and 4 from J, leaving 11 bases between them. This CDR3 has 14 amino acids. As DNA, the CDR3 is TGTGCCATCAGTGAGCCGGAGACAGCCTATGGCTACACCTTC. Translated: CAISEPETAYGYTF.

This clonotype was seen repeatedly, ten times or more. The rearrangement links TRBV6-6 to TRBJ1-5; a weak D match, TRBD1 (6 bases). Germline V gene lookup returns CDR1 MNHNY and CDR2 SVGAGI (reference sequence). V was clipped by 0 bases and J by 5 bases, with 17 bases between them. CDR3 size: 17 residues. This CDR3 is CASSYSIWGARYQPQHF. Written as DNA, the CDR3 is TGTGCCAGCAGTTACTCGATCTGGGGGGCGCGTTATCAGCCCCAGCATTTT.

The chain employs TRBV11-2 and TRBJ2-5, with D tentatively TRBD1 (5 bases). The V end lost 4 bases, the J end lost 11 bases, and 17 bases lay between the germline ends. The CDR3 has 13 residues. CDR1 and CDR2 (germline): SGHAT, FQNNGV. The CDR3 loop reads CASSWQGAVWQYF. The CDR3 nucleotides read TGTGCCAGCAGCTGGCAAGGGGCCGTCTGGCAGTACTTC.

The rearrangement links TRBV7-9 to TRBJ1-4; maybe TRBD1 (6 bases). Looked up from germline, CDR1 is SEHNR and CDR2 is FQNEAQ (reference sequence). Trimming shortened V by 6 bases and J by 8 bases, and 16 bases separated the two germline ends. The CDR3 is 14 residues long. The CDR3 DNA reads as TGTGCCAGCAGACTTAATGAGGGGGACGAAAAACTGTTTTTT. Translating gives CASRLNEGDEKLFF. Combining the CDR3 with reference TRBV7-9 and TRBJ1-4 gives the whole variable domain DTGVSQNPRHKITKRGQNVTFRCDPISEHNRLYWYRQTLGQGPEFLTYFQNEAQLEKSRLLSDRFSAERPKGSFSTLEIQRTEQGDSAMYLCASRLNEGDEKLFFGSGTQLSVL.

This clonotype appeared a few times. CDR3 in amino acids: CAIGGGNTIYF. In DNA form, the CDR3 reads TGTGCCATCGGCGGTGGAAACACCATATATTTT. The chain employs TRBV10-3 and TRBJ1-3; D is undetermined. Germline V lookup: CDR1 ENHRY, CDR2 SYGVKD. V dropped 8 bases and J dropped 3 bases, with 5 bases sitting between them. This CDR3 contains 11 residues.

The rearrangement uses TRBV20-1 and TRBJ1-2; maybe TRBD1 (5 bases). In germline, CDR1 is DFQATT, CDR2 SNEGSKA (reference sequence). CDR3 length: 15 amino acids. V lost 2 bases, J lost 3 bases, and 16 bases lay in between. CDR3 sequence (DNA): TGCAGTGCTAGACTGACAGACACACCGTACTATGGCTACACCTTC. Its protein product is CSARLTDTPYYGYTF.

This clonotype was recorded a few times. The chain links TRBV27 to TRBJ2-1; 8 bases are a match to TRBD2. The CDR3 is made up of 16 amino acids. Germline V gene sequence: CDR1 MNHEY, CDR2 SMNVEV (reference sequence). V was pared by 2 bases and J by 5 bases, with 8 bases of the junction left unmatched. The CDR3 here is CASSLMGLGGDNEQFF. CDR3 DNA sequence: TGTGCCAGCAGTTTAATGGGACTAGGAGGGGACAATGAGCAGTTCTTC.

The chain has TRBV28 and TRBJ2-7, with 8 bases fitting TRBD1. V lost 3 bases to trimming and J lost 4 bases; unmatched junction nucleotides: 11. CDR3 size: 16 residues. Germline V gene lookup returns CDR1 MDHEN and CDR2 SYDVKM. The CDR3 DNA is TGTGCCAGCAGTTTCATTAAGGAGGGACAGGATTACGAGCAGTACTTC. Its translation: CASSFIKEGQDYEQYF. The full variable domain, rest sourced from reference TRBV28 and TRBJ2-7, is DVKVTQSSRYLVKRTGEKVFLECVQDMDHENMFWYRQDPGLGLRLIYFSYDVKMKEKGDIPEGYSVSREKKERFSLILESASTNQTSMYLCASSFIKEGQDYEQYFGPGTRLTVT.

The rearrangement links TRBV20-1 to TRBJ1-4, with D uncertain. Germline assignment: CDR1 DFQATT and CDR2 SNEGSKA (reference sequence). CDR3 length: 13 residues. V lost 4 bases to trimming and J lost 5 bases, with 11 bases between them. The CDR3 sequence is CSANPRENEKLFF. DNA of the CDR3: TGCAGTGCTAACCCTCGGGAGAATGAAAAACTGTTTTTT.

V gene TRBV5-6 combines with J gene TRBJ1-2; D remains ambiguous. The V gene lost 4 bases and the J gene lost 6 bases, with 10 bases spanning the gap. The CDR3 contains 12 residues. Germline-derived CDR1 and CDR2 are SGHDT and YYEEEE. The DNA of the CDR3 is TGTGCCAGCAGCCCGGCGAAGAATGGCTACACCTTC. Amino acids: CASSPAKNGYTF.

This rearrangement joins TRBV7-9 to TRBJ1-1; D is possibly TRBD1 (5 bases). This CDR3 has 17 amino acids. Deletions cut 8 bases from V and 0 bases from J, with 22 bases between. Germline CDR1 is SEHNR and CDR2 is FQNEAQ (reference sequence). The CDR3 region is CASQPGVVGSMNTEAFF. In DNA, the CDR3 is TGTGCCAGCCAGCCGGGGGTTGTCGGTTCTATGAACACTGAAGCTTTCTTT.

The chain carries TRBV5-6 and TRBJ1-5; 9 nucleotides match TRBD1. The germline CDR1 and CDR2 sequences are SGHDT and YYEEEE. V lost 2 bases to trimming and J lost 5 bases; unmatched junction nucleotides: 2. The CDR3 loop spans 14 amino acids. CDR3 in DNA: TGTGCCAGCAGCTTCACAGGGGGCGATCAGCCCCAGCATTTT. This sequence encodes CASSFTGGDQPQHF.

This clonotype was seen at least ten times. In DNA, the CDR3 is TGTGCCAGCAGATCCGGGACAGGTTTAGCCGGGGAGCTGTTTTTT. It is translated as CASRSGTGLAGELFF. This chain uses TRBV6-1 with TRBJ2-2; 8 nucleotides align to TRBD1. CDR3 length: 15 residues. CDR1 and CDR2 from the germline V gene are MNHNS and SASEGT. V shed 6 bases, J shed 6 bases, and the junction held 9 bases outside the gene matches.

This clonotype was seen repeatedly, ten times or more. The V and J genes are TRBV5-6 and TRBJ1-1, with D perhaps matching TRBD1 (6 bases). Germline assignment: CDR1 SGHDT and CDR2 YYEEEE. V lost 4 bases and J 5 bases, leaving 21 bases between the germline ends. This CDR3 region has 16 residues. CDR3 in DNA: TGTGCCAGCAGCCCGATACGGGGGGCTCACCGGACTGAAGCTTTCTTT. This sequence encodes CASSPIRGAHRTEAFF.